This is a list of T cell receptor beta chains from one sample in a study of naive CD8 T cells in extremely preterm neonates. Assay used: immunoSEQ multiplex PCR; TCRdb lists only in-frame clones, some missing. The sample contains 4,900 or so clones, roughly 97% of which appear only once. Sequencing input: naive CD8+ T cells from cord blood. All receptors come from a newborn in good health. Each CDR3 is given with its conserved first and last residue. The order of the fields is V gene, D gene, J gene, clone size, CDR3 protein, CDR3 DNA. A D gene is named only where the DNA matches it firmly. Clone size is given for some rows only: seen once, a few or many times, or a class if the clone is expanded.

>TRBV19|NA|TRBJ1-1|NA
CASRFGDTEAFF
TGTGCCAGTCGTTTCGGTGATACTGAAGCTTTCTTT
>TRBV9|TRBD2|TRBJ2-1|NA
CASSVGTSGGPYNEQFF
TGTGCCAGCAGCGTAGGGACTAGCGGGGGGCCTTACAATGAGCAGTTCTTC
>TRBV27|NA|TRBJ1-5|once
CASSFLGGYQPQHF
TGTGCCAGCAGTTTTCTTGGGGGCTATCAGCCCCAGCATTTT
>TRBV6-5|TRBD2|TRBJ2-2|few
CASSYDGEGRAGELFF
TGTGCCAGCAGTTACGATGGGGAGGGGCGCGCCGGGGAGCTGTTTTTT
>TRBV7-2|TRBD2|TRBJ2-7|NA
CASSFSGEGPYEQYF
TGTGCCAGCAGCTTTAGCGGGGAAGGGCCCTACGAGCAGTACTTC
>TRBV19|NA|TRBJ1-1|once
CASSIPAGAFF
TGTGCCAGTAGTATCCCTGCGGGGGCTTTCTTT
>TRBV11-2|TRBD1|TRBJ1-2|NA
CASSKTGGEYGYTF
TGTGCCAGCAGCAAGACAGGGGGCGAATATGGCTACACCTTC
>TRBV27|TRBD1|TRBJ2-7|NA
CASSPNRGREQYF
TGTGCCAGCAGTCCGAACAGGGGGCGGGAGCAGTACTTC
>TRBV28|NA|TRBJ1-3|NA
CASSLSPRGRNTIYF
TGTGCCAGCAGTTTAAGTCCCAGGGGTAGAAACACCATATATTTT
>TRBV9|NA|TRBJ1-5|NA
CASLGGDPNQPQHF
TGTGCCAGCTTAGGGGGGGATCCTAATCAGCCCCAGCATTTT
>TRBV4-2|NA|TRBJ2-3|NA
CASSQVRPGGTDTQYF
TGTGCCAGCAGCCAAGTTCGGCCAGGGGGCACAGATACGCAGTATTTT
>TRBV6-1|NA|TRBJ1-6|NA
CASSDLFGQAGNSPLHF
TGTGCCAGCAGTGACCTTTTTGGGCAGGCTGGTAATTCACCCCTCCACTTT
>TRBV19|NA|TRBJ1-1|NA
CASSIGAALNEAFF
TGTGCCAGTAGTATAGGGGCAGCTTTAAATGAAGCTTTCTTT
>TRBV25-1|NA|TRBJ1-1|NA
CASSEFGAGGNTEAFF
TGTGCCAGCAGTGAATTTGGGGCGGGGGGGAACACTGAAGCTTTCTTT
>TRBV19|TRBD2|TRBJ2-3|NA
CASSSGGADTQYF
TGTGCCAGTAGTAGCGGGGGGGCAGATACGCAGTATTTT
>TRBV7-6|TRBD2|TRBJ2-3|NA
CASSPGLAGGSTDTQYF
TGTGCCAGCAGCCCTGGACTAGCGGGGGGAAGCACAGATACGCAGTATTTT
>TRBV21-1|NA|TRBJ2-5|NA
CASSKSGRGGETQYF
TGTGCCAGCAGCAAGAGCGGCCGGGGGGGGGAGACCCAGTACTTC
>TRBV6-6|NA|TRBJ2-1|NA
CASSYSSANEQFF
TGTGCCAGCAGTTACTCGAGCGCTAATGAGCAGTTCTTC
>TRBV5-4|NA|TRBJ2-2|once
CASSLLNGGPAGELFF
TGTGCCAGCAGCCTCCTTAACGGGGGGCCGGCCGGGGAGCTGTTTTTT
>TRBV15|TRBD2|TRBJ2-5|NA
CATSRTQASGGGETQYF
TGTGCCACCAGCAGGACCCAGGCATCGGGGGGTGGGGAGACCCAGTACTTC
>TRBV4-3|TRBD2|TRBJ2-3|NA
CASSQDGTQRGAPDTQYF
TGCGCCAGCAGCCAAGATGGGACCCAGCGGGGGGCGCCAGATACGCAGTATTTT
>TRBV15|NA|TRBJ1-1|NA
CATSSARTSYQLEAFF
TGTGCCACCAGCAGTGCCCGCACTAGCTATCAACTTGAAGCTTTCTTT
>TRBV27|NA|TRBJ1-6|few
CASSLSTGGNSPLHF
TGTGCCAGCAGTTTATCGACGGGAGGGAATTCACCCCTCCACTTT
>TRBV19|NA|TRBJ1-2|NA
CASTPGRLGTNYGYTF
TGTGCCAGTACCCCCGGGAGGTTGGGGACTAACTATGGCTACACCTTC
>TRBV7-8|TRBD1|TRBJ2-7|NA
CASMEGQGVYEQYF
TGTGCCAGTATGGAGGGACAGGGGGTGTACGAGCAGTACTTC
>TRBV5-1|NA|TRBJ2-5|NA
CASSSGTEETQYF
TGCGCCAGCAGTTCGGGGACTGAAGAGACCCAGTACTTC
>TRBV15|NA|TRBJ1-1|NA
CATSRGTKVEAFF
TGTGCCACCAGCAGAGGGACTAAAGTTGAAGCTTTCTTT
>TRBV4-3|NA|TRBJ1-1|NA
CASSQETGGISEAFF
TGCGCCAGCAGCCAAGAAACGGGGGGAATTTCTGAAGCTTTCTTT
>TRBV9|NA|TRBJ2-3|NA
CASSVAGVENYKDTQYF
TGTGCCAGCAGCGTAGCAGGGGTCGAGAACTACAAGGATACGCAGTATTTT